This entry lists 12 T cell receptor beta chains sequenced from one sample in a study of blood T cell repertoires in COVID-19. TCRdb's copy holds only in-frame clones and misses some; the assay was immunoSEQ multiplex PCR. Of about 230,000 clones listed, around four fifths were seen once; the top ten hold just over 2.5%. The sample taken for sequencing was peripheral blood. The source of these receptors is a woman in her seventies with active or convalescent COVID-19.

This chain uses TRBV18 with TRBJ2-5, with no clear D. This CDR3 has 11 residues. The V end was cut by 5 bases, the J end by 2 bases, with 3 bases between. Germline loops: CDR1 KGHSH, CDR2 LQKENI. The CDR3 spells CASSTQETQYF. CDR3 in DNA: TGTGCCAGCTCAACTCAAGAGACCCAGTACTTC.

The gene calls are TRBV19 and TRBJ2-4; 7 nucleotides agree with TRBD1. Germline CDR1 LNHDA, CDR2 SQIVND (reference sequence). V shed 10 bases and J 0 bases; nucleotides not matched to a gene: 6. CDR3 length: 14 amino acids. Here the CDR3 reads CATQDRVAKNIQYF. As DNA, the CDR3 is TGTGCCACTCAAGACAGGGTAGCCAAAAACATTCAGTACTTC.

CDR3 in amino acids: CASIRSEYSNQPQHF. Here the CDR3 DNA reads TGTGCCAGTATTCGGTCCGAGTATAGCAATCAGCCCCAGCATTTT. The chain links TRBV19 to TRBJ1-5; D gene ambiguous. This CDR3 contains 15 residues. Germline-derived CDR1 and CDR2 are LNHDA and SQIVND (reference sequence). Trimming stripped 7 bases from V and 0 bases from J, with 13 bases between.

This chain joins TRBV20-1 and TRBJ2-1, with D perhaps matching TRBD2 (5 bases). Trimming pared 6 bases from V and 7 bases from J, leaving 10 bases between. The germline gives CDR1 DFQATT, CDR2 SNEGSKA (reference sequence). The CDR3 covers 11 residues. The CDR3 region is CSAILANEQFF. The CDR3 DNA reads as TGCAGTGCCATTCTAGCAAATGAGCAGTTCTTC.

The V call is TRBV9, the J call TRBJ1-6, with 8 bases identical to TRBD1. Germline-derived CDR1 and CDR2 are SGDLS and YYNGEE. V trimming: 4 bases; J trimming: 9 bases; junction bases outside the gene matches: 9. The CDR3 sequence is 15 residues long. The CDR3: CASSLGQGTGSPLHF. CDR3 coding DNA: TGTGCCAGCAGCCTCGGACAGGGAACGGGTTCACCCCTCCACTTT. The whole variable domain, remainder taken from reference TRBV9 and TRBJ1-6, is DSGVTQTPKHLITATGQRVTLRCSPRSGDLSVYWYQQSLDQGLQFLIQYYNGEERAKGNILERFSAQQFPDLHSELNLSSLELGDSALYFCASSLGQGTGSPLHFGNGTRLTVT.

V usage is TRBV5-1 and J usage is TRBJ1-1; D perhaps matches TRBD1 (5 bases). Trimming pared 6 bases from V and 0 bases from J, leaving 15 bases between. In germline, CDR1 is SGHRS, CDR2 YFSETQ. The CDR3 loop spans 15 amino acids. In DNA form, the CDR3 reads TGCGCCAGCACCCCTACTACAGGAGTGAACACTGAAGCTTTCTTT. Protein product: CASTPTTGVNTEAFF.

This chain links TRBV3-1 (or the pseudogene TRBV3-2) with TRBJ1-6; perhaps TRBD1 as D (6 bases). Germline values: CDR1 LGHDT, CDR2 YNNKEL (reference sequence). V dropped 5 bases and J dropped 10 bases, with 12 bases sitting between them. This CDR3 region has 13 residues. CDR3 DNA: TGTGCCAGCAGCACACAGGGTTACTCACCCCTCCACTTT. Translation: CASSTQGYSPLHF.

The V gene is TRBV15, the J gene TRBJ1-1; TRBD1 might be the D (5 bases). Trimming cost V 5 bases and J 0 bases, with 13 bases left between them. This CDR3 has 15 residues. The germline V gene has CDR1 LNHNV and CDR2 YYDKDF (reference sequence). The CDR3 protein is CATSGLNRMNTEAFF. The CDR3 nucleotides read TGTGCCACCAGCGGCCTCAACAGGATGAACACTGAAGCTTTCTTT.

The V and J genes are TRBV28 and TRBJ2-1, with a tentative D call TRBD2 (5 bases). V was pared by 2 bases and J by 0 bases, with 11 bases between. Germline V CDR1 and CDR2: MDHEN, SYDVKM. The CDR3 has 16 residues. The CDR3 spells CASSLVGATSYNEQFF. The CDR3 coding sequence is TGTGCCAGCAGTTTAGTGGGAGCTACCTCCTACAATGAGCAGTTCTTC.

V gene TRBV5-1 combines with J gene TRBJ2-1; 12 bases are a match to TRBD2. V lost 4 bases to trimming and J lost 8 bases; unmatched junction nucleotides: 7. This CDR3 has 15 residues. The germline gives CDR1 SGHRS, CDR2 YFSETQ. CDR3 in amino acids: CASSPTSGRTHEQFF. The CDR3 DNA sequence: TGCGCCAGCAGCCCGACTAGCGGGAGAACGCATGAGCAGTTCTTC.

CDR3 in amino acids: CATSRGGYNEQFF. The CDR3 nucleotides are TGTGCCACCAGCAGGGGGGGGTACAATGAGCAGTTCTTC. The chain is built from TRBV15 and TRBJ2-1; TRBD2 agrees at 7 bases. This CDR3 is built from 13 residues. With V trimmed by 3 bases and J by 4 bases, 0 bases remained unmatched. Germline lookup yields CDR1 LNHNV and CDR2 YYDKDF (reference sequence).

J is TRBJ2-7 and V is TRBV12-3 or TRBV12-4; perhaps TRBD1 as D (5 bases). The CDR3 loop spans 12 amino acids. V lost 5 bases and J 6 bases, leaving 11 bases between the germline ends. The CDR3 loop is CASSGNTGEQYF. CDR3 coding DNA: TGTGCCAGCAGTGGAAATACAGGCGAGCAGTACTTC.